Listed below are T cell receptor beta chains from one sample, sequenced in a study of CD8 T cells in ankylosing spondylitis. TCRdb independently ran MiXCR on the 5' RACE reads; one entry per CDR3 protein. The sample contains some 37,000 distinct CDR3 sequences, 13% of which appear only once. The sample comprised synovial fluid, either unsorted or a sorted T cell fraction (not recorded which). Every receptor here comes from a male donor with ankylosing spondylitis. Each CDR3 is given with its conserved first and last residue. The order of the fields is J gene, V gene, D gene, clone size, CDR3 length, CDR3 protein, CDR3 DNA. The D gene is left open where the match is weak. Expanded clones are given a class, and other clones once, few, many or no size at all.

>TRBJ2-1|TRBV29-1|TRBD2|many|18
CSVGISPGRLAGDNEQFF
TGCAGCGTTGGAATATCCCCCGGGAGACTAGCGGGAGACAATGAGCAGTTCTTC
>TRBJ2-1|TRBV4-3|TRBD2|NA|15
CASSQGGGAYNEQFF
TGCGCCAGCAGCCAAGGCGGGGGGGCCTACAATGAGCAGTTCTTC
>TRBJ2-2|TRBV27|TRBD2|few|15
CATRGLAGSPGELFF
TGTGCCACCAGGGGACTAGCGGGATCCCCCGGGGAGCTGTTTTTT
>TRBJ1-1|TRBV29-1|NA|few|13
CSVDGWGTTEAFF
TGCAGCGTTGACGGTTGGGGGACCACTGAAGCTTTCTTT
>TRBJ2-7|TRBV20-1|TRBD2|many|13
CSARLSGRAEQYF
TGCAGTGCTCGCCTTAGCGGGAGGGCCGAGCAGTACTTC
>TRBJ1-5|TRBV2|NA|few|13
CASNTVYHQPQHF
TGTGCCTCAAATACCGTGTACCATCAGCCCCAGCATTTT
>TRBJ2-5|TRBV2|NA|few|17
CASSEAVSGTYRVTQYF
TGTGCCAGCAGTGAAGCGGTTTCCGGGACCTATCGAGTTACCCAGTACTTC
>TRBJ2-5|TRBV27|NA|many|11
CASSLFGTQYF
TGTGCCAGCAGTTTATTCGGGACCCAGTACTTC
>TRBJ1-1|TRBV7-9|NA|NA|15
CASSSPQGPYTEAFF
TGTGCCAGCAGCTCACCCCAAGGGCCCTACACTGAAGCTTTCTTT
>TRBJ2-7|TRBV28|NA|NA|15
CASRQSGVSSYEQYF
TGTGCCAGCAGACAATCCGGGGTAAGCTCCTACGAGCAGTACTTC
>TRBJ2-3|TRBV11-2|NA|many|14
CASSSGLFTDTQYF
TGTGCCAGCAGCTCTGGACTCTTCACAGATACGCAGTATTTT
>TRBJ2-3|TRBV9|NA|NA|12
CASSPPADTQYF
TGTGCCAGCAGCCCCCCCGCGGATACGCAGTATTTT
>TRBJ1-5|TRBV2|TRBD1|few|14
CASEPQGGRQPQHF
TGTGCCAGCGAACCACAGGGGGGACGGCAGCCCCAGCATTTT
>TRBJ1-1|TRBV7-3|NA|many|13
CASSQGRRTEAFF
TGTGCCAGCAGCCAGGGAAGGCGCACTGAAGCTTTCTTT
>TRBJ1-1|TRBV12-3/TRBV12-4|NA|many|15
CASIPYRDLNTEAFF
TGTGCCAGCATCCCCTACAGGGACTTGAACACTGAAGCTTTCTTT
>TRBJ2-4|TRBV2|TRBD1|NA|14
CASSEGRYRGRGYF
TGTGCCAGCAGTGAAGGAAGGTACAGGGGCCGGGGGTACTTC
>TRBJ2-1|TRBV28|NA|medium-sized|18
CASSSGQILGGDYNEQFF
TGTGCCAGCAGTTCGGGACAGATTTTGGGGGGGGATTACAATGAGCAGTTCTTC
>TRBJ2-2|TRBV10-1|NA|few|14
CASSDSISPGELFF
TGCGCCAGCAGTGATTCCATTAGCCCCGGGGAGCTGTTTTTT
>TRBJ2-7|TRBV4-3|TRBD1|few|15
CASSQGGDSSYEQYF
TGCGCCAGCAGCCAAGGAGGGGACAGCTCCTACGAGCAGTACTTC
>TRBJ2-7|TRBV9|TRBD1|many|16
CASSVAPGQGAREQYF
TGTGCCAGCAGCGTAGCCCCAGGACAGGGAGCACGCGAGCAGTACTTC
>TRBJ1-1|TRBV6-1|NA|NA|12
CASRNRDSEAFF
TGTGCCAGCAGAAACCGGGACTCTGAAGCTTTCTTT
>TRBJ1-6|TRBV6-2/TRBV6-3|NA|many|14
CASSEKGDNSPLHF
TGTGCCAGCAGTGAGAAGGGGGATAATTCACCCCTCCACTTT
>TRBJ2-5|TRBV7-9|TRBD1|NA|15
CPSSLATGGSKTQYF
TGTCCCAGCAGCTTAGCGACAGGGGGCTCGAAGACACAGTACTTC
>TRBJ2-5|TRBV27|NA|many|13
CASSSSSWETQYF
TGTGCCAGCAGTTCCTCTTCCTGGGAGACCCAGTACTTC
>TRBJ2-1|TRBV5-1|NA|NA|13
CASSLVFPNEQFF
TGCGCCAGCAGCTTGGTCTTCCCTAATGAGCAGTTCTTC
>TRBJ2-7|TRBV3-1|TRBD1|many|14
CASSSDREGDEQYF
TGTGCCAGCAGCTCAGACAGGGAAGGGGACGAGCAGTACTTC
>TRBJ2-5|TRBV28|NA|medium-sized|14
CASSGPRESETQYF
TGTGCCAGCAGTGGGCCAAGGGAATCAGAGACCCAGTACTTC
>TRBJ2-2|TRBV6-2/TRBV6-3|NA|many|11
CASTLGGELFF
TGTGCCAGCACCCTAGGCGGGGAGCTGTTTTTT
>TRBJ2-1|TRBV10-3|TRBD2|few|19
CAISEVPTSGGRVYNEQFF
TGTGCCATCAGTGAGGTCCCGACTAGCGGGGGACGGGTATACAATGAGCAGTTCTTC
>TRBJ2-2|TRBV27|TRBD1|NA|15
CASSITGTGGAGLFF
TGTGCCAGCAGTATTACCGGGACAGGGGGCGCGGGGCTGTTTTTT
>TRBJ2-7|TRBV30|TRBD1|few|16
CAWSVRPGTGGDEQYF
TGTGCCTGGAGTGTACGGCCGGGGACAGGGGGAGACGAGCAGTACTTC
>TRBJ2-3|TRBV2|TRBD1|NA|15
CASSEGTGHTDTQYF
TGTGCCAGCAGTGAAGGGACAGGGCACACAGATACGCAGTATTTT
>TRBJ2-3|TRBV5-1|TRBD2|many|13
CASSLGSGAGQYF
TGCGCCAGCAGCTTGGGAAGCGGGGCTGGGCAGTATTTT